This T cell receptor (beta chain) was observed in a study of T cells after yellow fever vaccination. Regarding the study as a whole: Compared with primary, the secondary response was weaker and peaked at day 5, not 15.

The V and J ends lost 6 bases and 5 bases respectively, with 7 bases between them. The CDR3 is 12 residues long. CDR1 and CDR2 from the germline V gene are MDHEN and SYDVKM. TCRdb analysed the 5' RACE reads with MiXCR anew, one entry per CDR3 protein. The sample carries a few hundred thousand distinct CDR3 sequences, roughly a sixth recorded once. Concerning this clonotype itself: The antigen remains undetermined.

This sequence joins TRBV28 and TRBJ1-4; D uncertain. The sequenced sample was PBMCs, obtained 4 to 6 days after the first yellow fever vaccination. The receptor was isolated from a man between 18 and 35 years old who received the YFV17D yellow fever vaccine. The DNA for the CDR3 is TGTGCCAGCAGGCAGATCAATGAAAAACTGTTTTTT. The encoded protein is CASRQINEKLFF.